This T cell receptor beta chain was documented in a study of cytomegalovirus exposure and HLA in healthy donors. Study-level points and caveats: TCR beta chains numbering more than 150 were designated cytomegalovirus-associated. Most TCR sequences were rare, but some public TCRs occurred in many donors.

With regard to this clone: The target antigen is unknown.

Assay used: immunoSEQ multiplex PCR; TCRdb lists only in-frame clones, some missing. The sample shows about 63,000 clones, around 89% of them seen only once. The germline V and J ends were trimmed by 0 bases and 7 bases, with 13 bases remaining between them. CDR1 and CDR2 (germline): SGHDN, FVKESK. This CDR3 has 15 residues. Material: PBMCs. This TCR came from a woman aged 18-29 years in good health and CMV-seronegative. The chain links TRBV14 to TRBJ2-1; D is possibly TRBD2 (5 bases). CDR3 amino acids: CASSQESGLKNEQFF. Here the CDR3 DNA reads TGTGCCAGCAGCCAAGAATCCGGACTCAAGAATGAGCAGTTCTTC.